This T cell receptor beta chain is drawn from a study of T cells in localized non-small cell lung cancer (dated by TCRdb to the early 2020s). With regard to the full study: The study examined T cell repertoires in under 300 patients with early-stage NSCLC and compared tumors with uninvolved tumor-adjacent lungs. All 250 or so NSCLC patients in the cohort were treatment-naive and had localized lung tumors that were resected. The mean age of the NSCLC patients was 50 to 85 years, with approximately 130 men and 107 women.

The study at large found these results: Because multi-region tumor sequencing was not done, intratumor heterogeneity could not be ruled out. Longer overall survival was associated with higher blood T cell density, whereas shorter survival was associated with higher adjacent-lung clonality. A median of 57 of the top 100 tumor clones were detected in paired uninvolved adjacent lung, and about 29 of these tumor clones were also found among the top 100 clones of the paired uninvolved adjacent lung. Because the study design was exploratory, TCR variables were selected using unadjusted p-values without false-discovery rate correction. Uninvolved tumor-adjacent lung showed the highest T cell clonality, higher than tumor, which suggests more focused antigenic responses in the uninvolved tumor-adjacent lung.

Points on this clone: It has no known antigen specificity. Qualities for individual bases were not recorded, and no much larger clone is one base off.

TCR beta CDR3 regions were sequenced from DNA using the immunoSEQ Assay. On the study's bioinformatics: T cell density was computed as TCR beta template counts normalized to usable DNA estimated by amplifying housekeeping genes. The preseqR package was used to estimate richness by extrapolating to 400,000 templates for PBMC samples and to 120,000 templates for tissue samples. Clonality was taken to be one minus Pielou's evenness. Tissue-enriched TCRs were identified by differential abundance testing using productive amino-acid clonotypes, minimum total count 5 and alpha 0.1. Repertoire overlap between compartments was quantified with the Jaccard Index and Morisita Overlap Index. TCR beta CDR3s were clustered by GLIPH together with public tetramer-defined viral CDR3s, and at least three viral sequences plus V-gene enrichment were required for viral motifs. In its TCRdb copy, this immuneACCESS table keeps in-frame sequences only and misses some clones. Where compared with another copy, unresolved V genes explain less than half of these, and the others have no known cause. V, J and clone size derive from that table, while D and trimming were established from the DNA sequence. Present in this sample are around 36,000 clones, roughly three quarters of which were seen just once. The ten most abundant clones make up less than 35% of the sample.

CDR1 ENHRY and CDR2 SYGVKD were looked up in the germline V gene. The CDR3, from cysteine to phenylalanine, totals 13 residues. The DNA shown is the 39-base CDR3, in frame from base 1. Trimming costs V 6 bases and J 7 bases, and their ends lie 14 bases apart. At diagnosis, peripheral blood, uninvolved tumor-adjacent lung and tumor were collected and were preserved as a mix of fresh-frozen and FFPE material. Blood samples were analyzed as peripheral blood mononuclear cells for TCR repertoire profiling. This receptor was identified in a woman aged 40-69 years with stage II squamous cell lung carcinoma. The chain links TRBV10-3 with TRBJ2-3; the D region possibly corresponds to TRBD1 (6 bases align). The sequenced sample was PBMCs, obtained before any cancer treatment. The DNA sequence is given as TGTGCCATCAGGCCACAGGGTGCGAATACGCAGTATTTT. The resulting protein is CAIRPQGANTQYF.